One sample yielded the 20 T cell receptor beta chains listed below, sequenced in a study of T cells in tumors after PD-1 blockade (dated by TCRdb to the late 2010s). Library method: the immunoSEQ multiplex PCR assay. This immuneACCESS table, as held by TCRdb, lists in-frame sequences with V and J called but not all clones. Of the missing ones, under half trace to an unresolved V gene in checked studies; the others have no known cause. Present in this sample are around 45,000 clones, 79% of which were seen just once. The top ten clones comprise over 15% of the sample. The time point label, read with the paper, signifies: before anti-PD-1 therapy. Specimen: PBMCs, collected before anti-PD-1 treatment. Receptors originate from a human donor with basal cell carcinoma.

The chain recombines TRBV6-6 with TRBJ1-6, with unresolved D. V lost 0 bases, J lost 10 bases, and 16 bases lay in between. From germline, CDR1 is MNHNY and CDR2 SVGAGI (reference sequence). The length of the CDR3 is 16 residues. Here the CDR3 reads CASSYSSGGPRSPLHF. DNA for the CDR3: TGTGCCAGCAGTTACTCCTCGGGAGGGCCGAGGTCACCCCTCCACTTT.

As for this clone: The CDR3 end shows no conserved phenylalanine or tryptophan, and so a read error is likely. The DNA is omitted, as the CDR3 cannot be located on it reliably, and the CDR3 follows TCRdb's listing. The chain couples TRBV5-1 to TRBJ2-7; the table's D call TRBD2 went unverified against the DNA. The CDR3 has 9 amino acids, counting both end residues. Per the germline V gene, CDR1 is SGHRS and CDR2 is YFSETQ. CDR3 sequence reads: CASSFTAAG.

This clone is a singleton in its sample. The rearrangement uses TRBV29-1 and TRBJ2-3; a possible D gene is TRBD1 (5 bases). The CDR3 contains 14 residues. Germline CDR1 is SQVTM and CDR2 is ANQGSEA. The V end lost 7 bases, the J end lost 0 bases, and 14 bases lay between the germline ends. The CDR3 is CSARQTLSTDTQYF. The CDR3 DNA follows: TGCAGCGCGAGACAGACGCTTAGCACAGATACGCAGTATTTT.

This chain links TRBV2 with TRBJ2-5; 10 positions agree with TRBD1. V lost 5 bases, J lost 4 bases, and 4 bases stayed unmatched. This CDR3 contains 14 residues. Per the germline V gene, CDR1 is SNHLY and CDR2 is FYNNEI. The CDR3 bases are TGTGCCAGCAGTTTCGACAGGGGGCGAGAGACCCAGTACTTC. Protein: CASSFDRGRETQYF. Supplemented by reference TRBV2 and TRBJ2-5, the full variable domain reads EPEVTQTPSHQVTQMGQEVILRCVPISNHLYFYWYRQILGQKVEFLVSFYNNEISEKSEIFDDQFSVERPDGSNFTLKIRSTKLEDSAMYFCASSFDRGRETQYFGPGTRLLVL.

CDR3 DNA: TGCGCCAGCAGCTTGGGACTAGCGGGAGGGCCGATCGGGGAGCTGTTTTTT. Residues: CASSLGLAGGPIGELFF. The V and J genes are TRBV5-1 and TRBJ2-2; 14 bases are shared with TRBD2. After removal of 0 bases from V and 7 bases from J, the junction contained 5 bases not matched to a gene. The CDR3 loop spans 17 amino acids. The germline V gene encodes CDR1 SGHRS and CDR2 YFSETQ.

This clone was observed a single time. The rearrangement links TRBV9 to TRBJ1-6; 10 nucleotides line up with TRBD1. The CDR3 sequence is 16 residues long. The trim removed 2 bases at V and 7 bases at J, leaving 6 bases unmatched. Looked up from germline, CDR1 is SGDLS and CDR2 is YYNGEE. CDR3 sequence reads: CASSVTGTGANSPLHF. The DNA of the CDR3 is TGTGCCAGCAGCGTGACCGGGACAGGGGCCAATTCACCCCTCCACTTT.

The genes are TRBV28 and TRBJ2-7, with 11 bases aligning to TRBD2. This CDR3 has 14 amino acids. Germline V gene lookup returns CDR1 MDHEN and CDR2 SYDVKM. J gave up 6 bases and V 5 bases, and 6 bases lay outside the gene matches. The CDR3 DNA sequence: TGTGCCAGCAGTGGGACTAGCGGACCGGGCGAGCAGTACTTC. Its translation is CASSGTSGPGEQYF.

The rearrangement joins TRBV18 to TRBJ2-2; the D is unclear. Deletions cut 0 bases from V and 6 bases from J, with 5 bases between. The CDR3 covers 13 residues. Germline CDR1 reads KGHSH; CDR2 reads LQKENI. In DNA form, the CDR3 reads TGTGCCAGCTCACCACCGGGTGCCGGGGAGCTGTTTTTT. Encoded protein: CASSPPGAGELFF.

The V and J genes are TRBV27 and TRBJ2-2; D is unresolved. The CDR3 totals 14 residues. Germline CDR1 is MNHEY and CDR2 is SMNVEV (reference sequence). Deletions cut 4 bases from V and 0 bases from J, with 6 bases between. In nucleotides, the CDR3 is TGTGCCAGCAGTTCCAGGACGAACACCGGGGAGCTGTTTTTT. Amino acids: CASSSRTNTGELFF.

V gene TRBV15 combines with J gene TRBJ1-4; D is unclear. Germline CDR1 reads LNHNV; CDR2 reads YYDKDF (reference sequence). The V and J ends lost 3 bases and 6 bases respectively, with 8 bases between them. The CDR3 loop spans 13 amino acids. CDR3: CATSRDFYEKLFF. The CDR3, as DNA: TGTGCCACCAGCAGGGACTTCTATGAAAAACTGTTTTTT.

The rearrangement joins TRBV18 to TRBJ2-7; D may be TRBD1 or TRBD2 (5 bases each). The CDR3 is 16 residues long. From germline, CDR1 is KGHSH and CDR2 LQKENI. With 3 bases removed from V and 6 bases from J, the gap between germline ends came to 21 bases. The CDR3 bases are TGTGCCAGCTCACCGATACGGGACGGACCTTCCCCCGAGCAGTACTTC. It encodes CASSPIRDGPSPEQYF.

The chain links TRBV19 to TRBJ2-1, with 13 bases that match TRBD2. This CDR3 spans 18 amino acids. V was clipped by 1 base and J by 10 bases; unmatched bases: 13. Germline V CDR1 and CDR2: LNHDA, SQIVND (reference sequence). The CDR3 spells CASSIGTSGSLPPWEQFF. Written as DNA, the CDR3 is TGTGCCAGTAGTATAGGGACTAGCGGGAGTTTACCCCCATGGGAGCAGTTCTTC.

The V and J genes are TRBV19 and TRBJ1-3, with D maybe TRBD1 (5 bases). The germline V gene has CDR1 LNHDA and CDR2 SQIVND (reference sequence). V dropped 3 bases and J dropped 4 bases, with 13 bases sitting between them. The CDR3 runs 15 residues. CDR3 sequence (DNA): TGTGCCAGTAGTATCGAGGGACGAAGAGGAAACACCATATATTTT. Its protein is CASSIEGRRGNTIYF.

This clone was seen a few times. V gene TRBV3-1 (or the pseudogene TRBV3-2) combines with J gene TRBJ1-6; the match to TRBD1 covers 9 bases. V trimming: 6 bases; J trimming: 7 bases; junction bases outside the gene matches: 7. This CDR3 comprises 15 residues. Looked up from germline, CDR1 is LGHDT and CDR2 is YNNKEL (reference sequence). CDR3: CASREQGARNSPLHF. CDR3 nucleotides: TGTGCCAGCAGAGAACAGGGGGCTCGGAATTCACCCCTCCACTTT.

This chain uses TRBV28 with TRBJ1-3; 7 bases are shared with TRBD1. V was clipped by 3 bases and J by 2 bases; unmatched bases: 7. Germline assignment: CDR1 MDHEN and CDR2 SYDVKM. The CDR3 totals 16 residues. CDR3 DNA sequence: TGTGCCAGCAGTTTTAGGGGGCGTTCAGCTGGAAACACCATATATTTT. Translation gives CASSFRGRSAGNTIYF.

The CDR3 region has the DNA TGTGCCAGCAGTCTAACCCCCGGGGAGCTGTTTTTT. Protein sequence: CASSLTPGELFF. The gene calls are TRBV25-1 and TRBJ2-2; no clear D. The V gene's germline CDR1 is MGHDK and CDR2 SYGVNS. CDR3 length: 12 residues. V lost 5 bases and J lost 6, with 7 bases in between.

This chain connects TRBV28 to TRBJ2-7; D assignment may be TRBD1 or TRBD2 (5 bases each). Germline CDR1 and CDR2: MDHEN and SYDVKM. The V end lost 6 bases, the J end lost 3 bases, and 12 bases lay between the germline ends. This CDR3 spans 13 amino acids. The DNA for the CDR3 is TGTGCCAGCAGCCGGAGGACACACTACGAGCAGTACTTC. Translation gives CASSRRTHYEQYF.

The chain is built from TRBV9 and TRBJ1-1; D is undetermined. Trimming removed 4 bases from V and 4 bases from J, with 11 bases in between. The CDR3 consists of 13 residues. Germline values: CDR1 SGDLS, CDR2 YYNGEE. The CDR3 DNA follows: TGTGCCAGCAGCACCGGAGGAGGCACTGAAGCTTTCTTT. This gives the protein CASSTGGGTEAFF. The full variable domain, in which reference TRBV9 and TRBJ1-1 provide the parts outside the CDR3, is DSGVTQTPKHLITATGQRVTLRCSPRSGDLSVYWYQQSLDQGLQFLIQYYNGEERAKGNILERFSAQQFPDLHSELNLSSLELGDSALYFCASSTGGGTEAFFGQGTRLTVV.

This clone was detected a few times. This chain connects TRBV5-6 to TRBJ1-2; D is perhaps TRBD1 (5 bases). Germline CDR1 is SGHDT and CDR2 is YYEEEE. The CDR3 contains 16 residues. Trimming took 5 bases from V and 8 from J, leaving 25 bases between them. The CDR3 protein is CASSTGGQLGPGGYTF. The CDR3, as DNA: TGTGCCAGCAGTACCGGTGGACAACTAGGGCCCGGGGGCTACACCTTC.

This clone was observed a few times. This CDR3 is also generated by other DNA sequences in the sample. The rearrangement links TRBV28 to TRBJ2-6; D not resolved. CDR1 and CDR2 (germline): MDHEN, SYDVKM. The CDR3 covers 15 residues. The V gene lost 5 bases and the J gene lost 0 bases, with 8 bases spanning the gap. The CDR3 DNA is TGTGCCAGCAGTATACAGCCCTCTGGGGCCAACGTCCTGACTTTC. Protein sequence: CASSIQPSGANVLTF.